This passage covers 25 T cell receptor beta chains from one sample sequenced in a study of cytomegalovirus exposure and HLA in healthy donors. The PCR ran on 60 Vbeta and 13 Jbeta primers. Libraries were prepared by immunoSEQ multiplex PCR; TCRdb keeps only in-frame clonotypes and omits some of them. The sample includes 99,000 or so clones, roughly 79% seen only once; the top ten take 1% to 1.5%. What was sequenced was PBMCs. These receptors originate from a man aged 35-49 years in good health and CMV-seronegative.

This chain links TRBV19 with TRBJ2-7; D might be TRBD2 (6 bases). The CDR3 consists of 15 residues. Germline V gene data show CDR1 as LNHDA and CDR2 as SQIVND (reference sequence). Trimming removed 5 bases from V and 2 bases from J, with 16 bases in between. The CDR3 nucleotides are TGTGCCAGTAGTGATCCGCGGGGTGATACCTACGAGCAGTACTTC. It is translated as CASSDPRGDTYEQYF.

The genes are TRBV25-1 and TRBJ2-1, with 7 bases identical to TRBD2. There are 16 residues in the CDR3. V shed 3 bases, J shed 0 bases, and the junction held 5 bases outside the gene matches. Germline CDR1 reads MGHDK; CDR2 reads SYGVNS. The DNA for the CDR3 is TGTGCCAGCAGTGACCCAAGGACTAGCTCCTACAATGAGCAGTTCTTC. This gives the protein CASSDPRTSSYNEQFF.

The V and J genes are TRBV28 and TRBJ1-2; D is unresolved. The CDR3 is 16 residues long. Germline V gene lookup returns CDR1 MDHEN and CDR2 SYDVKM. The V end was cut by 7 bases, the J end by 3 bases, with 21 bases between. The CDR3: CASIAAGYPADYGYTF. In nucleotides, the CDR3 is TGTGCCAGCATCGCCGCGGGATATCCGGCGGACTATGGCTACACCTTC.

The chain joins TRBV2 to TRBJ1-5, with D unclear. V lost 6 bases and J lost 4, with 10 bases in between. Germline-derived CDR1 and CDR2 are SNHLY and FYNNEI. There are 13 residues in the CDR3. The DNA of the CDR3 is TGTGCCAGCAGGGAGGACGGAAATCAGCCCCAGCATTTT. Its translation: CASREDGNQPQHF. The full variable domain, its missing parts supplied by reference TRBV2 and TRBJ1-5, is EPEVTQTPSHQVTQMGQEVILRCVPISNHLYFYWYRQILGQKVEFLVSFYNNEISEKSEIFDDQFSVERPDGSNFTLKIRSTKLEDSAMYFCASREDGNQPQHFGDGTRLSIL.

This clone was seen more than once but under ten times. The V call is TRBV7-6, the J call TRBJ2-4; a weak D match, TRBD2 (5 bases). The CDR3 totals 11 residues. Trimming took off 5 bases at V and 15 bases at J, with 14 bases between the two ends. CDR1 is SGHVS, CDR2 FNYEAQ, per germline. In nucleotides, the CDR3 is TGTGCCAGCAGCGAGGGCCAGACGTGGTACTTC. It yields the protein CASSEGQTWYF.

The CDR3 nucleotides are TGTGCCATCACCCAGGACAGGGTAGCGTATTCTGGCTACACCTTC. Translated: CAITQDRVAYSGYTF. The chain uses TRBV7-8 and TRBJ1-2; TRBD1 aligns across 8 bases. With 10 bases clipped from V and 7 bases from J, the junction kept 17 bases outside the gene matches. This CDR3 is built from 15 residues. Germline CDR1 reads SGHVS; CDR2 reads FQNEAQ.

A remark on this clone: The junction departs from germline at one end; a sequencing error may be responsible. V is TRBV7-9 and J is TRBJ2-3; 7 positions agree with TRBD2. CDR1 and CDR2 (germline): SEHNR, FQNEAQ (reference sequence). The CDR3 covers 12 residues. In DNA, the CDR3 is TGTTCCAGCAGCTTGCGGCTAGCGGCGCAGTATTTT. Its protein is CSSSLRLAAQYF.

This rearrangement joins TRBV10-3 to TRBJ1-3, with D possibly TRBD1 on 6 matching bases. Germline-derived CDR1 and CDR2 are ENHRY and SYGVKD. The CDR3 loop spans 15 amino acids. The V end lost 0 bases, the J end lost 4 bases, and 10 bases lay between the germline ends. The CDR3 nucleotides are TGTGCCATCAGTGAGTCGACGGGGGGCGGAAACACCATATATTTT. This gives the protein CAISESTGGGNTIYF.

The chain carries TRBV28 and TRBJ2-7; the match to TRBD1 covers 8 bases. The V and J ends lost 5 bases and 0 bases, in that order; junction bases with no gene match: 3. Germline CDR1 reads MDHEN; CDR2 reads SYDVKM. CDR3 length: 14 amino acids. The chain's CDR3 is CASSTGGVSYEQYF. The DNA of the CDR3 is TGTGCCAGCAGTACAGGGGGTGTCTCCTACGAGCAGTACTTC.

The rearrangement joins TRBV14 to TRBJ1-6; 7 bases match TRBD1. Per germline, CDR1 SGHDN and CDR2 FVKESK. J gave up 7 bases and V 5 bases, and 5 bases lay outside the gene matches. The CDR3 runs 14 residues. The CDR3 DNA sequence: TGTGCCAGCAGCGCACAGGGGCGAAATTCACCCCTCCACTTT. Amino acids: CASSAQGRNSPLHF.

This clone was seen a single time. The rearrangement links TRBV5-1 to TRBJ2-3; perhaps TRBD1 as D (6 bases). Germline loops: CDR1 SGHRS, CDR2 YFSETQ. This CDR3 contains 15 residues. V dropped 2 bases and J dropped 0 bases, with 10 bases sitting between them. The CDR3 spells CASSFRGPSTDTQYF. In DNA form, the CDR3 reads TGCGCCAGCAGCTTCAGGGGTCCCAGCACAGATACGCAGTATTTT.

V usage is TRBV14 and J usage is TRBJ1-2, with unresolved D. The CDR3 contains 14 residues. The V and J ends lost 4 bases and 8 bases respectively, with 17 bases between them. Germline V gene data show CDR1 as SGHDN and CDR2 as FVKESK. DNA of the CDR3: TGTGCCAGCAGCCTGGTGACACCATCGGGGGGCTACACCTTC. It is translated as CASSLVTPSGGYTF.

The chain employs TRBV7-2 and TRBJ1-1, with TRBD1 identical over 11 bases. The ends lost 3 bases at V and 4 bases at J; junction bases unmatched: 4. Per germline, CDR1 SGHTA and CDR2 FQGNSA. The CDR3 totals 15 residues. DNA of the CDR3: TGTGCCAGCAGCTTCGGACAGGGGGCGGGCACTGAAGCTTTCTTT. It specifies CASSFGQGAGTEAFF. The full variable domain, rest sourced from reference TRBV7-2 and TRBJ1-1, is GAGVSQSPSNKVTEKGKDVELRCDPISGHTALYWYRQSLGQGLEFLIYFQGNSAPDKSGLPSDRFSAERTGGSVSTLTIQRTQQEDSAVYLCASSFGQGAGTEAFFGQGTRLTVV.

In DNA, the CDR3 is TGTGCCAGCAGCTTAACGGGGGGGGCTTCCTACAATGAGCAGTTCTTC. Translation gives CASSLTGGASYNEQFF. The J gene is TRBJ2-1, the V gene TRBV7-3, with D possibly matching TRBD2 (7 bases). Trimming pared 0 bases from V and 1 base from J, leaving 10 bases between. This CDR3 comprises 16 residues. CDR1 and CDR2 from the germline V gene are SGHTA and FQGTGA.

The CDR3 nucleotides read TGTGCCAGCTCACCCGCGGGGGAGGGAAACATTCAGTACTTC. Its translation: CASSPAGEGNIQYF. The chain is built from TRBV18 and TRBJ2-4, with 7 bases identical to TRBD2. Germline lookup yields CDR1 KGHSH and CDR2 LQKENI. This CDR3 comprises 14 residues. V dropped 3 bases and J dropped 6; count of bases not matched to a gene: 5.

This clone was counted a few times. The chain uses TRBV4-1 and TRBJ1-6, with a tentative D call TRBD1 (5 bases). Germline V CDR1 and CDR2: MGHRA, YSYEKL. The V end lost 1 base, the J end lost 10 bases, and 11 bases lay between the germline ends. This CDR3 has 14 residues. The CDR3 sequence: CASSQGGRGSPLHF. For the CDR3, the DNA is TGCGCCAGCAGCCAAGGGGGCCGCGGCTCACCCCTCCACTTT.

J is TRBJ1-3 and V is TRBV27, with D unclear. Germline CDR1 MNHEY, CDR2 SMNVEV (reference sequence). V was clipped by 2 bases and J by 2 bases, with 7 bases between them. This CDR3 region has 14 residues. The DNA for the CDR3 is TGTGCCAGCAGTTTACGGGGAGCTGGAAACACCATATATTTT. It yields the protein CASSLRGAGNTIYF.

CDR3 residues: CAISEAGLPGNTIYF. In nucleotides, the CDR3 is TGTGCCATCAGTGAGGCAGGGCTTCCTGGAAACACCATATATTTT. V is TRBV10-3 and J is TRBJ1-3; TRBD1 might be the D (5 bases). The V and J ends lost 2 bases and 2 bases respectively, with 10 bases between them. This CDR3 has 15 residues. CDR1 is ENHRY, CDR2 SYGVKD, per germline.

V and J are TRBV9 and TRBJ2-7, with D unclear. CDR1 SGDLS and CDR2 YYNGEE come from the germline V gene. Trimming took off 3 bases at V and 4 bases at J, with 5 bases between the two ends. This CDR3 has 11 residues. This CDR3 is CASSAGYEQYF. CDR3 nucleotides: TGTGCCAGCAGCGCCGGTTACGAGCAGTACTTC.

The V call is TRBV13, the J call TRBJ2-6; no firm D call. CDR1 and CDR2 (germline): PRHDT, FYEKMQ (reference sequence). Between the trimmed V and J ends, which lost 2 bases and 0 bases, there was a span of 5 bases. The CDR3 is 15 residues long. The CDR3 DNA reads TGTGCCAGCAGCTTATTCTTCTCTGGGGCCAACGTCCTGACTTTC. Its translation: CASSLFFSGANVLTF.

V usage is TRBV16 and J usage is TRBJ1-5; 7 nucleotides agree with TRBD1. Trimming cost V 5 bases and J 3 bases; bases outside gene matches: 7. The length of the CDR3 is 15 residues. Germline V gives CDR1 KGHSY, CDR2 FQNENV. In DNA form, the CDR3 reads TGTGCCAGCAGCTCCCAGACAGGGAACAATCAGCCCCAGCATTTT. Translating it yields CASSSQTGNNQPQHF.

The chain joins TRBV9 to TRBJ2-7, with 11 bases aligning to TRBD1. The CDR3 has 16 amino acids. Germline trimming cut 3 bases from V and 1 base from J; bases unmatched to any gene: 6. The germline CDR1 and CDR2 sequences are SGDLS and YYNGEE. The CDR3 coding sequence is TGTGCCAGCAGCGCGTCGGACAGGGGGCAATCCTACGAGCAGTACTTC. Its protein product is CASSASDRGQSYEQYF.

CDR3 amino acids: CASSQIHRGRWEQYF. The CDR3 DNA sequence: TGCGCCAGCAGCCAAATACACAGGGGTCGATGGGAGCAGTACTTC. The chain links TRBV4-1 to TRBJ2-7, with TRBD1 matching 7 bases. This CDR3 spans 15 amino acids. CDR1 and CDR2 (germline): MGHRA, YSYEKL. Losses at the gene ends were 2 bases for V and 7 bases for J; bases not matched to a gene: 11.

A note on this clone: The sample has other DNA sequences that encode this CDR3 too. The chain links TRBV18 to TRBJ2-5; D possibly corresponds to TRBD2 (6 bases). V was pared by 3 bases and J by 4 bases, with 6 bases between. This CDR3 is built from 12 residues. Per the germline V gene, CDR1 is KGHSH and CDR2 is LQKENI. The CDR3 region is CASSPGGETQYF. The DNA for the CDR3 is TGTGCCAGCTCACCGGGGGGAGAGACCCAGTACTTC.

The sample holds a few counts of this clone. The J gene is TRBJ2-1, the V gene TRBV18, with TRBD2 identical over 7 bases. CDR1 is KGHSH and CDR2 is LQKENI in the germline V gene. Germline trimming cut 1 base from V and 7 bases from J; bases unmatched to any gene: 7. The CDR3 sequence is 15 residues long. CDR3 amino acids: CASSPRGGSGNEQFF. CDR3 DNA sequence: TGTGCCAGCTCACCACGGGGAGGGTCTGGGAATGAGCAGTTCTTC.